One sample yielded the 32 T cell receptor beta chains listed below, sequenced in a study of beta chain features in type 1 diabetes. As every portion of the isolated RNA was reverse transcribed, the sequencing read expressed TCRB transcripts. Clones were sequenced by immunoSEQ multiplex PCR, and TCRdb holds only the in-frame ones, with some missing. The table lists about 350,000 clones, roughly 21% of them singletons, with 0.044% in the top ten. Sequenced material: naive CD4+ T cells from blood. Receptor source: a woman between 18 and 29 years old in good health.

V usage is TRBV29-1 and J usage is TRBJ2-3; possibly TRBD2 for D (6 bases). V lost 6 bases and J 4 bases, leaving 17 bases between the germline ends. This CDR3 has 14 amino acids. Looked up from germline, CDR1 is SQVTM and CDR2 is ANQGSEA. CDR3 sequence: CSVGGRRGADTQYF. For the CDR3, the DNA is TGCAGCGTCGGAGGGCGGAGAGGGGCAGATACGCAGTATTTT.

This clone was detected only a few times. The rearrangement links TRBV7-2 to TRBJ2-5, with D unclear. Germline CDR1 and CDR2: SGHTA and FQGNSA. This CDR3 has 12 amino acids. Trimming took off 2 bases at V and 3 bases at J, with 4 bases between the two ends. DNA of the CDR3: TGTGCCAGCAGCTTAAATAAAGAGACCCAGTACTTC. As protein: CASSLNKETQYF.

The CDR3: CASSLGVAGHEQFF. The CDR3 bases are TGTGCCAGCAGTTTGGGGGTAGCGGGCCATGAGCAGTTCTTC. The chain recombines TRBV28 with TRBJ2-1, with 7 nucleotides matching TRBD2. The CDR3 runs 14 residues. V trimming: 3 bases; J trimming: 8 bases; junction bases outside the gene matches: 7. The germline V gene has CDR1 MDHEN and CDR2 SYDVKM.

The chain has TRBV18 and TRBJ1-2, with D maybe TRBD1 (6 bases). Germline V gives CDR1 KGHSH, CDR2 LQKENI. V lost 3 bases and J lost 0, with 11 bases in between. The CDR3 runs to 15 residues. This chain's CDR3 is CASSPADSSNYGYTF. The CDR3 region has the DNA TGTGCCAGCTCACCGGCGGACAGCTCTAACTATGGCTACACCTTC.

This chain links TRBV5-6 with TRBJ2-3; D not certain. The CDR3 is 11 residues long. Deletions cut 0 bases from V and 8 bases from J, with 4 bases between. The V gene's germline CDR1 is SGHDT and CDR2 YYEEEE. The chain's CDR3 is CASSLGATQYF. CDR3 bases: TGTGCCAGCAGCTTGGGGGCTACGCAGTATTTT.

V is TRBV19 and J is TRBJ1-1; unclear D gene. Germline lookup yields CDR1 LNHDA and CDR2 SQIVND (reference sequence). The V gene lost 1 base and the J gene lost 4 bases, with 16 bases spanning the gap. The CDR3 covers 16 residues. CDR3 nucleotide sequence: TGTGCCAGTAGTATAGCTGGGCGGGGATACGTCACTGAAGCTTTCTTT. Its protein product is CASSIAGRGYVTEAFF.

This clone appeared a few times. The rearrangement joins TRBV7-2 to TRBJ1-3; a possible D gene is TRBD1 (5 bases). V was trimmed by 0 bases and J by 4 bases, leaving 13 bases between them. Germline V gene sequence: CDR1 SGHTA, CDR2 FQGNSA. The CDR3 is 16 residues long. The CDR3, as DNA: TGTGCCAGCAGCTTAGCGCCGGCACAGGTGGGAAACACCATATATTTT. It specifies CASSLAPAQVGNTIYF. The whole variable domain, filled in from reference TRBV7-2 and TRBJ1-3, reads GAGVSQSPSNKVTEKGKDVELRCDPISGHTALYWYRQSLGQGLEFLIYFQGNSAPDKSGLPSDRFSAERTGGSVSTLTIQRTQQEDSAVYLCASSLAPAQVGNTIYFGEGSWLTVV.

J is TRBJ2-1 and V is TRBV9, with TRBD2 matching over 13 bases. Germline-derived CDR1 and CDR2 are SGDLS and YYNGEE. This CDR3 is 17 amino acids long. V shed 4 bases and J 7 bases; nucleotides not matched to a gene: 11. The CDR3 sequence is CASSSPTGLAGENEQFF. As DNA, the CDR3 is TGTGCCAGCAGCTCACCAACCGGACTAGCGGGAGAAAATGAGCAGTTCTTC.

This chain links TRBV7-9 with TRBJ2-5; 13 positions agree with TRBD2. Germline CDR1 is SEHNR and CDR2 is FQNEAQ (reference sequence). CDR3 size: 16 residues. The V gene end was trimmed by 3 bases and the J gene end by 5 bases; junction bases not matched to a gene: 6. Here the CDR3 reads CASSFGTSGIQETQYF. CDR3 DNA sequence: TGTGCCAGCAGCTTTGGGACTAGCGGGATACAGGAGACCCAGTACTTC.

This clone has more than one count but fewer than ten. The gene calls are TRBV4-1 and TRBJ2-1; TRBD1 aligns across 11 bases. V shed 4 bases and J 8 bases; nucleotides not matched to a gene: 16. This CDR3 has 18 residues. Germline CDR1 is MGHRA and CDR2 is YSYEKL. The CDR3 region has the DNA TGCGCCAGCAGCCGAAGCCGGATTCGGGACAGGGGGTTTGATGAGCAGTTCTTC. Protein sequence: CASSRSRIRDRGFDEQFF.

The chain has TRBV20-1 and TRBJ1-5; 11 nucleotides align to TRBD1. V shed 5 bases, J shed 12 bases, and the junction held 3 bases outside the gene matches. The CDR3 sequence is 11 residues long. Germline-derived CDR1 and CDR2 are DFQATT and SNEGSKA (reference sequence). The DNA of the CDR3 is TGCAGTGCTGGGACAGGGGGGCTCCAGCATTTT. Translated: CSAGTGGLQHF.

The V gene is TRBV7-2, the J gene TRBJ2-5; the match to TRBD2 covers 8 bases. The CDR3 covers 15 residues. Germline V gene data show CDR1 as SGHTA and CDR2 as FQGNSA. V shed 3 bases and J 5 bases; nucleotides not matched to a gene: 8. CDR3 nucleotides: TGTGCCAGCAGCTTTAAGCGGGGGTGGCAGGAGACCCAGTACTTC. It is translated as CASSFKRGWQETQYF.

This clone has more than one count but fewer than ten. J is TRBJ2-7 and V is TRBV7-2; D is undetermined. Trimming stripped 4 bases from V and 6 bases from J, with 22 bases between. Looked up from germline, CDR1 is SGHTA and CDR2 is FQGNSA. The CDR3 is 16 amino acids. The CDR3 sequence is CASSSFPRLSVSEQYF. The CDR3 nucleotides are TGTGCCAGCAGCTCTTTCCCTAGACTCTCGGTGAGCGAGCAGTACTTC.

In this sample, this clone turned up a few times. V usage is TRBV4-3 and J usage is TRBJ1-5; D call uncertain. The ends were cut back, 0 bases at V and 5 bases at J, with 17 bases in the middle. The CDR3 is 17 amino acids. CDR1 is LGHNA, CDR2 YSLEER, per germline. The CDR3, as DNA: TGCGCCAGCAGCCAAGATACCGGTGGTGTTTTAGATCAGCCCCAGCATTTT. Its protein is CASSQDTGGVLDQPQHF.

V is TRBV27 and J is TRBJ1-2; TRBD1 matches at 7 bases. The J segment lost 13 bases and the V segment lost 6 bases, leaving 11 bases of the junction unmatched. The germline V gene encodes CDR1 MNHEY and CDR2 SMNVEV (reference sequence). The CDR3 is made up of 12 amino acids. CDR3 sequence reads: CASSNPLQGPTF. The DNA of the CDR3 is TGTGCCAGCAGCAACCCACTACAGGGGCCCACCTTC.

There are a few counts of this clone. V is TRBV11-1 and J is TRBJ1-1; D might be TRBD1 (5 bases). V dropped 4 bases and J dropped 4 bases, with 13 bases sitting between them. CDR3 size: 14 residues. Germline V lookup: CDR1 SGHAT, CDR2 FQDESV (reference sequence). The CDR3 sequence is CASSSRVGGTEAFF. The CDR3 bases are TGTGCCAGCAGCTCCCGAGTGGGGGGCACTGAAGCTTTCTTT.

This clone showed up just a few times. The chain uses TRBV5-1 and TRBJ2-1; 10 positions match TRBD2. Trimming at V came to 0 bases and at J to 6 bases, leaving 6 bases not matched to a gene. Germline CDR1 is SGHRS and CDR2 is YFSETQ. The CDR3 covers 16 residues. The CDR3 DNA follows: TGCGCCAGCAGCTTGGGGGCTAGCGGGAGTCTCAATGAGCAGTTCTTC. This encodes CASSLGASGSLNEQFF. The variable domain in full, with the rest retrieved from reference TRBV5-1 and TRBJ2-1, is KAGVTQTPRYLIKTRGQQVTLSCSPISGHRSVSWYQQTPGQGLQFLFEYFSETQRNKGNFPGRFSGRQFSNSRSEMNVSTLELGDSALYLCASSLGASGSLNEQFFGPGTRLTVL.

This chain joins TRBV30 and TRBJ1-1; TRBD1 might be the D (5 bases). The CDR3 totals 13 residues. The V and J ends lost 4 bases and 8 bases respectively, with 17 bases between them. Germline V gives CDR1 GTSNPN, CDR2 SVGIG (reference sequence). The CDR3 protein is CAWNHKGQREAFF. In DNA, the CDR3 is TGTGCCTGGAACCACAAGGGGCAAAGGGAAGCTTTCTTT.

This clone was seen only a few times. The chain combines TRBV6-6 with TRBJ2-1; 7 bases align to TRBD2. Germline values: CDR1 MNHNY, CDR2 SVGAGI (reference sequence). This CDR3 spans 16 amino acids. V shed 6 bases, J shed 7 bases, and the junction held 15 bases outside the gene matches. The CDR3 DNA reads TGTGCCAGCAGACCAGCTAGCGGTCGGGGGATGAATGAGCAGTTCTTC. Protein product: CASRPASGRGMNEQFF.

This rearrangement joins TRBV5-1 to TRBJ2-5; 7 nucleotides match TRBD2. The V and J ends lost 1 base and 1 base, in that order; junction bases with no gene match: 10. The germline CDR1 and CDR2 sequences are SGHRS and YFSETQ. CDR3 length: 17 amino acids. The CDR3 DNA is TGCGCCAGCAGCTTGATTTTGGGGGGAGGGCCCCAAGAGACCCAGTACTTC. This gives the protein CASSLILGGGPQETQYF.

The J gene is TRBJ2-3, the V gene TRBV30, with a weak D call TRBD2 (5 bases). The CDR3 sequence is 12 residues long. The V gene lost 1 base and the J gene lost 14 bases, with 16 bases spanning the gap. Germline CDR1 GTSNPN, CDR2 SVGIG (reference sequence). Written as DNA, the CDR3 is TGTGCCTGGAGTGAGCGGCATAGCATGTCGTATTTT. Translated, it gives CAWSERHSMSYF.

The chain uses TRBV29-1 and TRBJ2-1; D may be TRBD1 (6 bases). V was cut by 3 bases and J by 4 bases, with 13 bases left in between. This CDR3 is built from 14 residues. Germline-derived CDR1 and CDR2 are SQVTM and ANQGSEA. Written as DNA, the CDR3 is TGCAGCGTTGACTCCAGGGGACGTTACAATGAGCAGTTCTTC. This sequence encodes CSVDSRGRYNEQFF.

V gene TRBV25-1 combines with J gene TRBJ2-7; 7 bases fit TRBD1. The CDR3 is 12 residues long. V was clipped by 6 bases and J by 3 bases; unmatched bases: 2. Germline V lookup: CDR1 MGHDK, CDR2 SYGVNS. CDR3 region: CASSTGDYEQYF. For the CDR3, the DNA is TGTGCCAGCAGCACAGGGGACTACGAGCAGTACTTC.

V and J are TRBV9 and TRBJ1-1; D not resolved. Germline assignment: CDR1 SGDLS and CDR2 YYNGEE. Deletions cut 4 bases from V and 4 bases from J, with 11 bases between. The length of the CDR3 is 13 residues. The CDR3 DNA sequence: TGTGCCAGCAGCCGGCCGGGGAGCACTGAAGCTTTCTTT. Amino acid sequence: CASSRPGSTEAFF.

This clone was recorded a few times. The gene calls are TRBV5-4 and TRBJ2-3; 7 nucleotides agree with TRBD1. The CDR3 covers 14 residues. Germline V gene data show CDR1 as SGHNT and CDR2 as YYREEE (reference sequence). The junction had 2 bases not matched to a gene; V was cut back by 4 bases and J by 0 bases. The CDR3 sequence is CASSRQGSTDTQYF. In nucleotides, the CDR3 is TGTGCCAGCAGCCGACAGGGCAGCACAGATACGCAGTATTTT.

This clone has only a few counts. The chain uses TRBV4-1 and TRBJ1-5; TRBD1 agrees at 7 bases. V shed 0 bases and J 7 bases; nucleotides not matched to a gene: 6. The CDR3 runs to 15 residues. Germline V gives CDR1 MGHRA, CDR2 YSYEKL. CDR3 DNA: TGCGCCAGCAGCCAAGAAAGACAGGGATTCCAGCCCCAGCATTTT. This gives the protein CASSQERQGFQPQHF.

In its sample, this clone was seen a few times. The chain links TRBV9 to TRBJ1-1; TRBD1 might be the D (5 bases). V was shortened by 0 bases and J by 1 base, with 7 bases between the two germline ends. CDR3 size: 14 residues. The germline V gene encodes CDR1 SGDLS and CDR2 YYNGEE. The CDR3 here is CASSVDTGNTEAFF. DNA for the CDR3: TGTGCCAGCAGCGTAGATACAGGGAACACTGAAGCTTTCTTT.

The sample holds a few counts of this clone. The sample contains more than one DNA sequence encoding this CDR3. The chain has TRBV5-1 and TRBJ1-1; D possibly corresponds to TRBD1 (5 bases). The germline V and J ends were trimmed by 1 base and 2 bases, with 9 bases remaining between them. The germline V gene encodes CDR1 SGHRS and CDR2 YFSETQ. The CDR3 runs to 14 residues. The CDR3 spells CASSLRQLNTEAFF. The CDR3 DNA reads TGCGCCAGCAGCTTGAGACAGCTTAACACTGAAGCTTTCTTT. Full variable domain (remainder filled in from reference TRBV5-1 and TRBJ1-1): KAGVTQTPRYLIKTRGQQVTLSCSPISGHRSVSWYQQTPGQGLQFLFEYFSETQRNKGNFPGRFSGRQFSNSRSEMNVSTLELGDSALYLCASSLRQLNTEAFFGQGTRLTVV.

A remark on this clone: Distinct nucleotide sequences in the sample also encode this CDR3. In DNA, the CDR3 is TGTGCCAGCAGCTTAACGGGGAACACTGAAGCTTTCTTT. The encoded protein is CASSLTGNTEAFF. This rearrangement joins TRBV7-9 to TRBJ1-1; no clear D gene. The CDR3 totals 13 residues. The germline V and J ends were trimmed by 2 bases and 1 base, with 5 bases remaining between them. CDR1 and CDR2 (germline): SEHNR, FQNEAQ (reference sequence).

This clone has only a few counts. This chain links TRBV30 with TRBJ1-1; 7 bases match TRBD1. With 2 bases clipped from V and 1 base from J, the junction kept 1 base outside the gene matches. The CDR3 is 13 residues long. CDR1 and CDR2 (germline): GTSNPN, SVGIG (reference sequence). CDR3 loop: CAWSHRGNTEAFF. For the CDR3, the DNA is TGTGCCTGGAGTCACAGGGGGAACACTGAAGCTTTCTTT.

V usage is TRBV5-1 and J usage is TRBJ1-1, with D uncertain. CDR1 and CDR2 from the germline V gene are SGHRS and YFSETQ. The CDR3 totals 14 residues. V gave up 2 bases and J gave up 1 base, with 9 bases separating them. The CDR3 bases are TGCGCCAGCAGCTTAAACTATAGGAACACTGAAGCTTTCTTT. Amino acids: CASSLNYRNTEAFF.

The chain is built from TRBV4-1 and TRBJ2-3; TRBD2 is a possible D gene (5 bases). Trimming left V 2 bases short and J 2 bases short, with 14 bases between. In germline, CDR1 is MGHRA, CDR2 YSYEKL. The CDR3 totals 16 residues. CDR3 DNA: TGCGCCAGCAGCCAACATAGCGTAACCTCCACAGATACGCAGTATTTT. It encodes CASSQHSVTSTDTQYF.